The 26 T cell receptor beta chains below come from one sample, sequenced in a study of T cell repertoires in Merkel cell carcinoma. Generated by immunoSEQ multiplex PCR, the TCRdb table keeps only in-frame clones and is missing some. The data contain about 14,000 clones, 76% of them singletons. Sequencing input: tumor tissue. These receptors all stem from an adult with Merkel cell carcinoma.

CDR3 bases: TGCGCCAGCAGCTTAAGGGATACTGGAAACACCATATATTTT. This encodes CASSLRDTGNTIYF. The genes are TRBV5-1 and TRBJ1-3; D is unresolved. The CDR3 is made up of 14 amino acids. Germline CDR1 reads SGHRS; CDR2 reads YFSETQ. V lost 2 bases to trimming and J lost 2 bases, with 8 bases between them.

CDR3 residues: CASSPGGGQFF. The CDR3 coding sequence is TGTGCCAGCTCACCCGGGGGCGGGCAGTTCTTC. This chain uses TRBV18 with TRBJ2-1; D is perhaps TRBD1 or TRBD2 (6 bases each). This CDR3 has 11 residues. Germline CDR1 and CDR2: KGHSH and LQKENI. Deletions cut 3 bases from V and 12 bases from J, with 9 bases between.

In this sample, this clone turned up a few times. The V and J genes are TRBV6-6 and TRBJ2-7; 7 nucleotides line up with TRBD2. Germline trimming cut 8 bases from V and 4 bases from J; bases unmatched to any gene: 8. The germline CDR1 and CDR2 sequences are MNHNY and SVGAGI (reference sequence). This CDR3 region has 13 residues. The CDR3 spells CASGGDSAYEQYF. CDR3 DNA sequence: TGTGCCAGCGGGGGGGACTCCGCGTACGAGCAGTACTTC.

This chain connects TRBV19 to TRBJ1-5, with a possible D match to TRBD1 (6 bases). The V end lost 11 bases, the J end lost 7 bases, and 18 bases lay between the germline ends. CDR3 length: 13 amino acids. From germline, CDR1 is LNHDA and CDR2 SQIVND (reference sequence). The CDR3 region has the DNA TGTGCCTGTCGGAGGGGGGACGGGCAGCCCCAGCATTTT. Protein: CACRRGDGQPQHF.

This chain uses TRBV5-1 with TRBJ2-1, with 12 bases fitting TRBD2. V dropped 7 bases and J dropped 8; count of bases not matched to a gene: 7. Germline V gene sequence: CDR1 SGHRS, CDR2 YFSETQ. The CDR3 is 14 residues long. This CDR3 reads CASLQTSGSYEQFF. The CDR3 nucleotides read TGCGCCAGCTTACAGACTAGCGGGAGCTATGAGCAGTTCTTC.

V is TRBV5-1 and J is TRBJ1-1; tentative D call: TRBD1 (6 bases). V lost 6 bases, J lost 2 bases, and 14 bases lay in between. In germline, CDR1 is SGHRS, CDR2 YFSETQ. The CDR3 consists of 14 residues. CDR3 protein: CASTWGAGNTEAFF. The CDR3 bases are TGCGCCAGCACCTGGGGGGCCGGTAACACTGAAGCTTTCTTT.

The rearrangement links TRBV10-3 to TRBJ2-1; the D is unclear. The length of the CDR3 is 14 residues. Trimming shortened V by 2 bases and J by 8 bases, and 13 bases separated the two germline ends. Germline lookup yields CDR1 ENHRY and CDR2 SYGVKD. CDR3 DNA sequence: TGTGCCATCAGTGAGCGGCAAGGTGTGGATGAGCAGTTCTTC. It specifies CAISERQGVDEQFF.

This chain uses TRBV5-4 with TRBJ1-3, with TRBD1 identical over 7 bases. With 3 bases clipped from V and 0 bases from J, the junction kept 9 bases outside the gene matches. Germline CDR1 SGHNT, CDR2 YYREEE (reference sequence). CDR3 length: 17 residues. In nucleotides, the CDR3 is TGTGCCAGCAGCTCGGGACGGGACAGCTACTCTGGAAACACCATATATTTT. Translation gives CASSSGRDSYSGNTIYF.

This chain connects TRBV5-1 to TRBJ1-4; D may be TRBD1 (5 bases). V lost 5 bases, J lost 4 bases, and 15 bases lay in between. Germline V CDR1 and CDR2: SGHRS, YFSETQ. CDR3 length: 15 amino acids. The CDR3: CASRQTGLSNEKLFF. CDR3 bases: TGCGCCAGCAGACAGACGGGACTGAGTAATGAAAAACTGTTTTTT.

This rearrangement joins TRBV27 to TRBJ1-1, with D unresolved. V was cut by 3 bases and J by 3 bases, with 11 bases left in between. The CDR3 length is 14 residues. Germline assignment: CDR1 MNHEY and CDR2 SMNVEV (reference sequence). Here the CDR3 DNA reads TGTGCCAGCAGTTTTGGTGGTTCTCACACTGAAGCTTTCTTT. As protein: CASSFGGSHTEAFF.

J is TRBJ2-7 and V is TRBV5-6; D uncertain. V gave up 4 bases and J gave up 5 bases, with 7 bases separating them. The CDR3 spans 11 residues. Germline V gives CDR1 SGHDT, CDR2 YYEEEE. CDR3 bases: TGTGCCAGCAGCCATCGGGACGAGCAGTACTTC. As protein: CASSHRDEQYF.

This clone was observed a few times. V gene TRBV6-5 combines with J gene TRBJ1-2, with a tentative D call TRBD1 (5 bases). V lost 2 bases and J 2 bases, leaving 12 bases between the germline ends. The germline gives CDR1 MNHEY, CDR2 SVGAGI. CDR3 length: 15 amino acids. The DNA for the CDR3 is TGTGCCAGCAGTTACCGCCCGGGACGGAACTATGGCTACACCTTC. The encoded protein is CASSYRPGRNYGYTF.

The J gene is TRBJ1-3, the V gene TRBV18, with D uncertain. The germline V and J ends were trimmed by 4 bases and 3 bases, with 4 bases remaining between them. This CDR3 contains 12 residues. CDR1 and CDR2 (germline): KGHSH, LQKENI. As DNA, the CDR3 is TGTGCCAGCTCACTAGATGGAAACACCATATATTTT. It yields the protein CASSLDGNTIYF.

This clone occurred a few times. The chain has TRBV30 and TRBJ1-6; no reliable D call. Germline V gene lookup returns CDR1 GTSNPN and CDR2 SVGIG (reference sequence). Trimming removed 5 bases at V and 0 bases at J, with 2 bases between. The CDR3 extends over 12 amino acids. CDR3 sequence reads: CAWDSYNSPLHF. CDR3 bases: TGTGCCTGGGACTCCTATAATTCACCCCTCCACTTT.

This chain uses TRBV19 with TRBJ2-1, with TRBD2 matching 9 bases. The V gene end was trimmed by 7 bases and the J gene end by 9 bases; junction bases not matched to a gene: 16. This CDR3 region has 16 residues. The germline V gene has CDR1 LNHDA and CDR2 SQIVND (reference sequence). The CDR3 here is CASTPSVAGERGEQFF. As DNA, the CDR3 is TGTGCCAGTACTCCTAGCGTAGCGGGAGAACGGGGTGAGCAGTTCTTC.

This clone was detected only once. V is TRBV7-2 and J is TRBJ2-7; the match to TRBD2 covers 7 bases. CDR1 is SGHTA and CDR2 is FQGNSA in the germline V gene. CDR3 length equals 15 residues. Trimming at V came to 1 base and at J to 6 bases, leaving 9 bases not matched to a gene. CDR3 protein: CASSLDQGTTREQYF. The CDR3, as DNA: TGTGCCAGCAGCTTAGATCAAGGGACTACCCGCGAGCAGTACTTC.

The chain couples TRBV7-2 to TRBJ2-7; perhaps TRBD1 as D (5 bases). Trimming stripped 5 bases from V and 6 bases from J, with 14 bases between. CDR3 size: 13 residues. Germline V gene data show CDR1 as SGHTA and CDR2 as FQGNSA. CDR3 amino acids: CASSPLGLGEQYF. Written as DNA, the CDR3 is TGTGCCAGCAGCCCCTTGGGGCTAGGCGAGCAGTACTTC.

This chain joins TRBV5-4 and TRBJ1-2; a possible D gene is TRBD1 (5 bases). This CDR3 has 15 residues. V was clipped by 6 bases and J by 4 bases, with 19 bases between them. Germline V gene lookup returns CDR1 SGHNT and CDR2 YYREEE (reference sequence). CDR3 loop: CASTRSGGSGYGYTF. In DNA form, the CDR3 reads TGTGCCAGCACCAGATCCGGGGGATCGGGCTATGGCTACACCTTC. The full variable domain, its missing parts supplied by reference TRBV5-4 and TRBJ1-2, is ETGVTQSPTHLIKTRGQQVTLRCSSQSGHNTVSWYQQALGQGPQFIFQYYREEENGRGNFPPRFSGLQFPNYSSELNVNALELDDSALYLCASTRSGGSGYGYTFGSGTRLTVV.

The sample holds one count of this clone. This chain joins TRBV5-8 and TRBJ2-7; a weak D match, TRBD1 (6 bases). V lost 3 bases to trimming and J lost 0 bases, with 16 bases between them. Germline assignment: CDR1 SGHTS and CDR2 YDEGEE. The CDR3 is 16 amino acids. CDR3 region: CASSSLPTGLSYEQYF. The DNA for the CDR3 is TGTGCCAGCAGCTCCCTTCCGACAGGCCTCTCCTACGAGCAGTACTTC. The variable domain in full, completed from reference TRBV5-8 and TRBJ2-7, reads EAGVTQSPTHLIKTRGQQATLRCSPISGHTSVYWYQQALGLGLQFLLWYDEGEERNRGNFPPRFSGRQFPNYSSELNVNALELEDSALYLCASSSLPTGLSYEQYFGPGTRLTVT.

This sequence joins TRBV19 and TRBJ1-5, with D perhaps matching TRBD1 (6 bases). From germline, CDR1 is LNHDA and CDR2 SQIVND (reference sequence). The CDR3 totals 18 residues. The V end lost 6 bases, the J end lost 0 bases, and 21 bases lay between the germline ends. The CDR3 is CASSLRGGQRYSNQPQHF. The CDR3 DNA reads as TGTGCCAGTAGCCTCAGGGGAGGACAGCGTTATAGCAATCAGCCCCAGCATTTT.

V gene TRBV6-2 or TRBV6-3 combines with J gene TRBJ2-1, with D maybe TRBD1 (6 bases). There are 15 residues in the CDR3. Trimming cost V 2 bases and J 8 bases, with 16 bases left between them. CDR1 is MNHEY, CDR2 SVGEGT, per germline. The CDR3 reads CASSYGGQSLHEQFF. The CDR3 DNA reads TGTGCCAGCAGTTACGGGGGCCAGAGCTTACATGAGCAGTTCTTC.

The V call is TRBV30, the J call TRBJ2-5; D is possibly TRBD1 or TRBD2 (6 bases each). This CDR3 contains 13 residues. The germline V gene has CDR1 GTSNPN and CDR2 SVGIG (reference sequence). Trimming stripped 2 bases from V and 5 bases from J, with 12 bases between. CDR3 DNA: TGTGCCTGGAGTTTGGGGGCGGGGGAGACCCAGTACTTC. Translated, it gives CAWSLGAGETQYF.

This clone was observed a single time. The chain couples TRBV7-9 to TRBJ1-1; a weak D match, TRBD1 (6 bases). CDR1 is SEHNR, CDR2 FQNEAQ, per germline (reference sequence). Trimming removed 1 base from V and 1 base from J, with 19 bases in between. The CDR3 consists of 18 residues. The CDR3 DNA sequence: TGTGCCAGCAGCTTAGGAGGGGGGGCAGACTCCAGGAACACTGAAGCTTTCTTT. Amino acid sequence: CASSLGGGADSRNTEAFF.

The V and J genes are TRBV7-2 and TRBJ2-7; TRBD1 matches at 7 bases. The CDR3 totals 16 residues. The junction had 11 bases not matched to a gene; V was cut back by 5 bases and J by 1 base. CDR1 is SGHTA and CDR2 is FQGNSA in the germline V gene. CDR3 sequence: CASSRDSGEGSYEQYF. CDR3 nucleotide sequence: TGTGCCAGCAGCCGGGACAGCGGTGAAGGGTCCTACGAGCAGTACTTC.

This clone ranks as medium-sized (0.01 to 0.1%). The chain carries TRBV7-8 and TRBJ1-1; tentatively, D is TRBD1 (6 bases). The CDR3 is made up of 13 amino acids. With 5 bases removed from V and 7 bases from J, the gap between germline ends came to 14 bases. Looked up from germline, CDR1 is SGHVS and CDR2 is FQNEAQ. The DNA of the CDR3 is TGTGCCAGCAGCCTTACAGGGATGGGTGAAGCTTTCTTT. Its protein product is CASSLTGMGEAFF.

The chain uses TRBV24-1 and TRBJ1-1, with a possible D match to TRBD1 (6 bases). Germline values: CDR1 KGHDR, CDR2 SFDVKD. CDR3 length equals 12 residues. Trimming stripped 4 bases from V and 11 bases from J, with 13 bases between. The CDR3 protein is CATSDQQGLAFF. The CDR3 DNA reads TGTGCCACCAGTGACCAACAGGGTTTGGCTTTCTTT.